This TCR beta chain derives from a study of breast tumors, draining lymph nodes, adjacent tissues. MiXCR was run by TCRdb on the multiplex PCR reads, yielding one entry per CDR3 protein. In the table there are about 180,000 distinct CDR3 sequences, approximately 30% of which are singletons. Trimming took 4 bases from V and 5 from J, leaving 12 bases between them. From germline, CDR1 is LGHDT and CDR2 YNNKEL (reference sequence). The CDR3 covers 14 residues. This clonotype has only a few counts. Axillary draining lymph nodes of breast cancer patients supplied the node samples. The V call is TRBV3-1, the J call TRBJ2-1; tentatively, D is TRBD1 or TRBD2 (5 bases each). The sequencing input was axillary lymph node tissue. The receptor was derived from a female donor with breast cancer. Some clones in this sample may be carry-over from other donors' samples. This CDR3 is CASSPRDLNNEQFF. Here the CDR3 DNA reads TGTGCCAGCAGCCCCCGGGACCTAAACAATGAGCAGTTCTTC.